The 23 T cell receptor beta chains given below trace back to one sample, sequenced in a study of blood T cell repertoires in COVID-19. TCRdb keeps only in-frame clones here, not all; method: immunoSEQ multiplex PCR. The table lists 180,000 or so clones, just over 85% of them singletons. The sequenced sample consisted of peripheral blood. These receptors came from a man aged 55 to 70 with acute or convalescent COVID-19.

The chain uses TRBV9 and TRBJ1-6; 7 bases match TRBD1. This CDR3 is built from 14 residues. J lost 8 bases, V lost 6 bases, and 8 bases had no gene match. The germline CDR1 and CDR2 sequences are SGDLS and YYNGEE. The CDR3 DNA follows: TGTGCCAGCAAGAGGGGGCTTATGGATTCACCCCTCCACTTT. This gives the protein CASKRGLMDSPLHF.

The CDR3, as DNA: TGTGCCACCAGCAGGAGCGGACTAGCGGGAGGGAGGTACGAGCAGTACTTC. Amino acid sequence: CATSRSGLAGGRYEQYF. This chain links TRBV15 with TRBJ2-7; 15 nucleotides match TRBD2. Germline loops: CDR1 LNHNV, CDR2 YYDKDF (reference sequence). The trim removed 3 bases at V and 4 bases at J, leaving 7 bases unmatched. The CDR3 runs 17 residues.

V and J are TRBV15 and TRBJ1-5; D unresolved. Germline CDR1 reads LNHNV; CDR2 reads YYDKDF (reference sequence). V lost 0 bases and J lost 0, with 12 bases in between. The CDR3 is 17 residues long. For the CDR3, the DNA is TGTGCCACCAGCAGAGATATCGGTTTTTATAGCAATCAGCCCCAGCATTTT. Encoded protein: CATSRDIGFYSNQPQHF. The variable domain in full, with the rest retrieved from reference TRBV15 and TRBJ1-5, is DAMVIQNPRYQVTQFGKPVTLSCSQTLNHNVMYWYQQKSSQAPKLLFHYYDKDFNNEADTPDNFQSRRPNTSFCFLDIRSPGLGDTAMYLCATSRDIGFYSNQPQHFGDGTRLSIL.

The chain couples TRBV11-2 to TRBJ2-7; TRBD1 matches 7 bases. The V and J ends lost 5 bases and 3 bases, in that order; junction bases with no gene match: 13. CDR1 is SGHAT and CDR2 is FQNNGV in the germline V gene. There are 16 residues in the CDR3. The CDR3 DNA reads TGTGCCAGCAGCGACTCCAACAGGGGTCCGATCTACGAGCAGTACTTC. The encoded protein is CASSDSNRGPIYEQYF.

The rearrangement joins TRBV28 to TRBJ1-5; D not certain. Germline lookup yields CDR1 MDHEN and CDR2 SYDVKM. V was shortened by 7 bases and J by 8 bases, with 18 bases between the two germline ends. The CDR3 runs to 14 residues. For the CDR3, the DNA is TGTGCCAGCAATACTGCAAGTATCATGGAGCCCCAGCATTTT. This translates into CASNTASIMEPQHF. Full variable domain (rest looked up from reference TRBV28 and TRBJ1-5): DVKVTQSSRYLVKRTGEKVFLECVQDMDHENMFWYRQDPGLGLRLIYFSYDVKMKEKGDIPEGYSVSREKKERFSLILESASTNQTSMYLCASNTASIMEPQHFGDGTRLSIL.

This clone was seen a single time. The rearrangement uses TRBV2 and TRBJ1-6; TRBD1 matches at 8 bases. Germline values: CDR1 SNHLY, CDR2 FYNNEI. CDR3 length: 14 residues. V gave up 5 bases and J gave up 9 bases; unmatched junction bases: 6. The CDR3 DNA is TGTGCCAGCAGTTGGACAGGGTTGGGTTCACCCCTCCACTTT. Translation gives CASSWTGLGSPLHF. The full variable domain, its missing parts supplied by reference TRBV2 and TRBJ1-6, is EPEVTQTPSHQVTQMGQEVILRCVPISNHLYFYWYRQILGQKVEFLVSFYNNEISEKSEIFDDQFSVERPDGSNFTLKIRSTKLEDSAMYFCASSWTGLGSPLHFGNGTRLTVT.

This clone was found a few times. The chain uses TRBV5-1 and TRBJ1-2, with 10 bases identical to TRBD1. The germline gives CDR1 SGHRS, CDR2 YFSETQ. The CDR3 extends over 15 amino acids. V lost 5 bases, J lost 4 bases, and 8 bases stayed unmatched. In nucleotides, the CDR3 is TGCGCCAGCAGGCCCGGGACAGGGGTTCCCTATGGCTACACCTTC. It specifies CASRPGTGVPYGYTF. The full variable domain, in which reference TRBV5-1 and TRBJ1-2 provide the parts outside the CDR3, is KAGVTQTPRYLIKTRGQQVTLSCSPISGHRSVSWYQQTPGQGLQFLFEYFSETQRNKGNFPGRFSGRQFSNSRSEMNVSTLELGDSALYLCASRPGTGVPYGYTFGSGTRLTVV.

The chain uses TRBV3-1 (or the pseudogene TRBV3-2) and TRBJ2-1; D unclear. The CDR3 length is 15 residues. Trimming removed 4 bases at V and 7 bases at J, with 17 bases between. Germline V gene lookup returns CDR1 LGHDT and CDR2 YNNKEL (reference sequence). CDR3 sequence: CASSPRNPPMNEQFF. The CDR3 nucleotides read TGTGCCAGCAGCCCCCGCAACCCCCCTATGAATGAGCAGTTCTTC.

V is TRBV5-1 and J is TRBJ1-6, with 8 bases fitting TRBD1. CDR1 SGHRS and CDR2 YFSETQ come from the germline V gene. Unmatched junction bases numbered 5, after V lost 4 bases and J lost 8 bases. This CDR3 spans 14 amino acids. The CDR3 is CASSLQTGDSPLHF. The CDR3 coding sequence is TGCGCCAGCAGCCTACAGACAGGGGATTCACCCCTCCACTTT.

The chain links TRBV24-1 to TRBJ2-1, with 7 nucleotides matching TRBD2. J was trimmed by 4 bases and V by 5 bases; bases with no gene match: 10. There are 16 residues in the CDR3. Germline V CDR1 and CDR2: KGHDR, SFDVKD. The CDR3: CATSGASGIRYNEQFF. CDR3 in DNA: TGTGCCACCAGTGGGGCTAGCGGCATACGGTACAATGAGCAGTTCTTC.

V is TRBV9 and J is TRBJ2-1; 7 bases line up with TRBD1. Germline V gives CDR1 SGDLS, CDR2 YYNGEE. CDR3 length: 13 amino acids. The ends lost 4 bases at V and 9 bases at J; junction bases unmatched: 7. CDR3 coding DNA: TGTGCCAGCAGCCCTACAGGGGCCGGTGAGCAGTTCTTC. Translating it yields CASSPTGAGEQFF.

The V and J genes are TRBV11-2 and TRBJ1-4; 7 bases match TRBD1. The CDR3 is 14 amino acids. Germline V CDR1 and CDR2: SGHAT, FQNNGV. Trimming removed 8 bases from V and 0 bases from J; junction bases left unmatched: 3. Here the CDR3 reads CASGGTATNEKLFF. The CDR3 DNA reads as TGTGCCAGCGGGGGGACAGCAACTAATGAAAAACTGTTTTTT.

The chain joins TRBV28 to TRBJ1-4; tentatively, D is TRBD1 (5 bases). This CDR3 is 13 amino acids long. Germline loops: CDR1 MDHEN, CDR2 SYDVKM. V lost 1 base, J lost 15 bases, and 15 bases lay in between. This chain's CDR3 is CASSLFPNRQVFF. CDR3 nucleotide sequence: TGTGCCAGCAGTTTATTCCCTAACAGGCAGGTGTTTTTT. The full variable domain, in which reference TRBV28 and TRBJ1-4 provide the parts outside the CDR3, is DVKVTQSSRYLVKRTGEKVFLECVQDMDHENMFWYRQDPGLGLRLIYFSYDVKMKEKGDIPEGYSVSREKKERFSLILESASTNQTSMYLCASSLFPNRQVFFGSGTQLSVL.

This rearrangement joins TRBV12-3 or TRBV12-4 to TRBJ2-2; no reliable D call. Trimming left V 4 bases short and J 7 bases short, with 10 bases between. CDR3 length: 13 residues. The CDR3 DNA reads TGTGCCAGCAGTTCCCAGTCCAACGGGGAGCTGTTTTTT. The encoded protein is CASSSQSNGELFF.

The chain carries TRBV28 and TRBJ2-3; TRBD2 aligns across 7 bases. The V gene end was trimmed by 3 bases and the J gene end by 4 bases; junction bases not matched to a gene: 13. Germline CDR1 is MDHEN and CDR2 is SYDVKM. CDR3 length: 17 residues. CDR3 DNA sequence: TGTGCCAGCAGTTTGGGGGAAGGGGCGGGAGTCCCAGATACGCAGTATTTT. Amino acids: CASSLGEGAGVPDTQYF.

This sequence joins TRBV29-1 and TRBJ1-5; perhaps TRBD1 as D (5 bases). The CDR3 loop spans 17 amino acids. Germline V gene sequence: CDR1 SQVTM, CDR2 ANQGSEA. The V end lost 0 bases, the J end lost 3 bases, and 18 bases lay between the germline ends. CDR3 sequence (DNA): TGCAGCGTTGAAGACGCGGGGTACGGGGCAGTCAATCAGCCCCAGCATTTT. This codes for CSVEDAGYGAVNQPQHF.

In DNA form, the CDR3 reads TGTGCCAGCAGTTTCGATCGTCCAGTTGCAACTAATGAAAAACTGTTTTTT. It is translated as CASSFDRPVATNEKLFF. The chain carries TRBV28 and TRBJ1-4; unclear D gene. Between the trimmed V and J ends, which lost 3 bases and 0 bases, there was a span of 14 bases. The CDR3 is 17 residues long. Germline CDR1 reads MDHEN; CDR2 reads SYDVKM.

V is TRBV25-1 and J is TRBJ2-7; no clear D gene. V was clipped by 1 base and J by 4 bases, with 2 bases between them. Germline values: CDR1 MGHDK, CDR2 SYGVNS. The CDR3 contains 11 residues. The CDR3, as DNA: TGTGCCAGCAGTGAATCGTACGAGCAGTACTTC. Its translation: CASSESYEQYF.

This rearrangement joins TRBV19 to TRBJ1-2; D remains unclear. The CDR3 loop spans 13 amino acids. Deletions cut 5 bases from V and 2 bases from J, with 9 bases between. Germline values: CDR1 LNHDA, CDR2 SQIVND (reference sequence). The chain's CDR3 is CASSGRANYGYTF. In DNA, the CDR3 is TGTGCCAGTAGTGGGCGGGCAAACTATGGCTACACCTTC.

V gene TRBV29-1 combines with J gene TRBJ2-2; D possibly corresponds to TRBD2 (6 bases). The germline V and J ends were trimmed by 4 bases and 1 base, with 16 bases remaining between them. Germline CDR1 and CDR2: SQVTM and ANQGSEA. This CDR3 has 16 residues. The CDR3 region has the DNA TGCAGCGTTGTATTTCTGGCGGGGAAGAACACCGGGGAGCTGTTTTTT. It codes for CSVVFLAGKNTGELFF.

J is TRBJ1-4 and V is TRBV24-1; 9 positions match TRBD1. The CDR3 runs to 20 residues. J lost 0 bases, V lost 6 bases, and 16 bases had no gene match. Per germline, CDR1 KGHDR and CDR2 SFDVKD. The CDR3 reads CATSPSIGQGRLTTNEKLFF. The CDR3 region has the DNA TGTGCCACCAGTCCCTCTATCGGACAGGGGAGACTAACAACTAATGAAAAACTGTTTTTT.

The chain has TRBV12-3 or TRBV12-4 and TRBJ2-5, with D possibly being TRBD1 (6 bases). V was clipped by 11 bases and J by 4 bases, with 14 bases between them. The CDR3 spans 12 residues. The CDR3: CAGIKDRETQYF. In nucleotides, the CDR3 is TGTGCCGGAATAAAGGACAGAGAGACCCAGTACTTC.

The chain combines TRBV5-8 with TRBJ1-2, with 7 positions matching TRBD1. The V and J ends lost 4 bases and 4 bases, in that order; junction bases with no gene match: 13. The V gene's germline CDR1 is SGHTS and CDR2 YDEGEE. The CDR3 runs 16 residues. CDR3 coding DNA: TGTGCCAGCAGCACACGGCGGCGGGACAGAAGCTATGGCTACACCTTC. Translating it yields CASSTRRRDRSYGYTF.